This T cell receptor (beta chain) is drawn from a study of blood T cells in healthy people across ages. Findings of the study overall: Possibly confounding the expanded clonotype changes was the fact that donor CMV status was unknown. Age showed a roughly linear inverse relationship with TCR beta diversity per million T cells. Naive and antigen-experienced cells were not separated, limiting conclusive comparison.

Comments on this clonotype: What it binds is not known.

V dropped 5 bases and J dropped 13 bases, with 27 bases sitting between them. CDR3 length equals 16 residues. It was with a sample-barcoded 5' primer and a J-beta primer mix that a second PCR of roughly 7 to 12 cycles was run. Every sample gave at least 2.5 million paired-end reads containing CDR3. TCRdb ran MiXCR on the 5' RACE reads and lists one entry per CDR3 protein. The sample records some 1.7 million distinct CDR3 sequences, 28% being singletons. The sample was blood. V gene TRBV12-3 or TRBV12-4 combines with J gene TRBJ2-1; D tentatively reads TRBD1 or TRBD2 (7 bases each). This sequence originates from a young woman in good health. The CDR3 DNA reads TGTGCCAGCAGTACAGGGGTAATCAAAGCGGGATTAATCCAGTTCTTC. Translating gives CASSTGVIKAGLIQFF.